The next 30 T cell receptor beta chains were all read from a single sample in a study of blood T cell repertoires in COVID-19. Assay: immunoSEQ multiplex PCR; the TCRdb copy retains only in-frame clones and omits some. The sample lists approximately 150,000 clones; roughly nine tenths were seen once. The sequenced sample was peripheral blood. All receptors derive from a woman in her seventies with acute or convalescent COVID-19.

The chain has TRBV14 and TRBJ2-3; 7 nucleotides line up with TRBD2. The germline V gene has CDR1 SGHDN and CDR2 FVKESK. The CDR3 is made up of 15 amino acids. Germline trimming cut 7 bases from V and 3 bases from J; bases unmatched to any gene: 10. The CDR3 DNA reads as TGTGCCAGCAACTCTGCGGGAGTTCGGACAGATACGCAGTATTTT. As protein: CASNSAGVRTDTQYF.

The V call is TRBV10-3, the J call TRBJ2-1; TRBD2 aligns across 14 bases. V shed 4 bases and J 4 bases; nucleotides not matched to a gene: 6. The length of the CDR3 is 17 residues. Germline-derived CDR1 and CDR2 are ENHRY and SYGVKD. The CDR3 sequence: CAISGLAGGLGYNEQFF. For the CDR3, the DNA is TGTGCCATCAGTGGACTAGCGGGGGGGCTGGGTTACAATGAGCAGTTCTTC.

The chain employs TRBV15 and TRBJ2-3, with a weak D call TRBD1 (6 bases). The CDR3 spans 15 residues. The V and J ends lost 2 bases and 2 bases respectively, with 11 bases between them. In germline, CDR1 is LNHNV, CDR2 YYDKDF (reference sequence). The CDR3 nucleotides read TGTGCCACCAGCAGAAATGGACAGACCACAGATACGCAGTATTTT. Its translation is CATSRNGQTTDTQYF. Full variable domain (outside the CDR3, taken from reference TRBV15 and TRBJ2-3): DAMVIQNPRYQVTQFGKPVTLSCSQTLNHNVMYWYQQKSSQAPKLLFHYYDKDFNNEADTPDNFQSRRPNTSFCFLDIRSPGLGDTAMYLCATSRNGQTTDTQYFGPGTRLTVL.

The V and J genes are TRBV2 and TRBJ1-6; D might be TRBD1 (6 bases). From germline, CDR1 is SNHLY and CDR2 FYNNEI. With 6 bases removed from V and 7 bases from J, the gap between germline ends came to 10 bases. The length of the CDR3 is 13 residues. CDR3 in DNA: TGTGCCAGCAGACAGGGTGGCAATTCACCCCTCCACTTT. It codes for CASRQGGNSPLHF.

CDR3: CASSLVYGYEQYF. Written as DNA, the CDR3 is TGTGCCAGCAGCTTAGTTTACGGCTACGAGCAGTACTTC. The rearrangement joins TRBV7-9 to TRBJ2-7; D remains ambiguous. Trimming stripped 1 base from V and 3 bases from J, with 7 bases between. Per germline, CDR1 SEHNR and CDR2 FQNEAQ (reference sequence). This CDR3 has 13 amino acids.

This sequence joins TRBV10-3 and TRBJ2-7; 10 positions match TRBD2. The CDR3 runs to 14 residues. CDR1 ENHRY and CDR2 SYGVKD come from the germline V gene. The V gene end was trimmed by 8 bases and the J gene end by 9 bases; junction bases not matched to a gene: 13. In DNA form, the CDR3 reads TGTGCCATCGATGGGGGACTAGCGAGTCCGTGGCAGTACTTC. Its protein is CAIDGGLASPWQYF.

The chain uses TRBV18 and TRBJ2-2, with TRBD2 as a possible D gene (6 bases). V gave up 6 bases and J gave up 5 bases, with 10 bases separating them. The germline V gene has CDR1 KGHSH and CDR2 LQKENI. This CDR3 comprises 13 residues. The CDR3 loop is CASSRERTGELFF. Here the CDR3 DNA reads TGTGCCAGCTCTCGGGAGCGAACCGGGGAGCTGTTTTTT.

This chain connects TRBV30 to TRBJ2-7; D is possibly TRBD2 (6 bases). Trimming left V 1 base short and J 2 bases short, with 27 bases between. The CDR3 loop spans 19 amino acids. Germline CDR1 GTSNPN, CDR2 SVGIG (reference sequence). DNA of the CDR3: TGTGCCTGGAGTGCACAACATAAGTTTATGGGGGGAACCACCTACGAGCAGTACTTC. Translation: CAWSAQHKFMGGTTYEQYF.

The V gene is TRBV6-2 or TRBV6-3, the J gene TRBJ2-7, with D possibly TRBD1 on 6 matching bases. The CDR3 loop spans 17 amino acids. V dropped 4 bases and J dropped 0 bases, with 19 bases sitting between them. The germline gives CDR1 MNHEY, CDR2 SVGEGT. In nucleotides, the CDR3 is TGTGCCAGCAGTTCGCCCCTAGGGGGACGCAACTCCTACGAGCAGTACTTC. It yields the protein CASSSPLGGRNSYEQYF.

The chain links TRBV3-1 (or the pseudogene TRBV3-2) to TRBJ2-7, with 7 bases lining up with TRBD1. J lost 3 bases, V lost 5 bases, and 4 bases had no gene match. This CDR3 comprises 13 residues. Germline-derived CDR1 and CDR2 are LGHDT and YNNKEL (reference sequence). The CDR3 DNA reads as TGTGCCAGCAGCGCCCGACAGGGCTACGAGCAGTACTTC. It is translated as CASSARQGYEQYF.

This rearrangement joins TRBV12-5 to TRBJ2-2, with 8 bases matching TRBD2. V trimming: 7 bases; J trimming: 9 bases; junction bases outside the gene matches: 7. Germline CDR1 LGHNT, CDR2 FRNRAP. This CDR3 comprises 13 residues. CDR3 sequence reads: CASAPGGRRELFF. CDR3 bases: TGTGCTAGTGCCCCGGGGGGGCGCCGGGAGCTGTTTTTT.

The rearrangement joins TRBV2 to TRBJ1-4; D is unclear. The CDR3 runs to 11 residues. Trimming pared 3 bases from V and 16 bases from J, leaving 12 bases between. Per germline, CDR1 SNHLY and CDR2 FYNNEI. The CDR3 bases are TGTGCCAGCAGTGATTACAGTGTCCCGTTTTTT. Its protein is CASSDYSVPFF.

This chain uses TRBV4-3 with TRBJ1-2; D may be TRBD1 (5 bases). Trimming stripped 0 bases from V and 5 bases from J, with 10 bases between. Germline CDR1 is LGHNA and CDR2 is YSLEER. The CDR3 extends over 14 amino acids. CDR3 DNA sequence: TGCGCCAGCAGCCAAGATTTTAGGGGATATGGCTACACCTTC. It yields the protein CASSQDFRGYGYTF.

The table lists this clone with a count of one. The chain combines TRBV5-8 with TRBJ1-1; D uncertain. Trimming removed 2 bases from V and 1 base from J, with 9 bases in between. The CDR3 covers 14 residues. The V gene's germline CDR1 is SGHTS and CDR2 YDEGEE. The CDR3 region has the DNA TGTGCCAGCAGCTTATTACTGCCGAACACTGAAGCTTTCTTT. Protein sequence: CASSLLLPNTEAFF.

This sequence joins TRBV15 and TRBJ2-7; 9 bases agree with TRBD1. The CDR3 spans 15 residues. Trimming removed 1 base from V and 2 bases from J; junction bases left unmatched: 3. In germline, CDR1 is LNHNV, CDR2 YYDKDF (reference sequence). CDR3 DNA sequence: TGTGCCACCAGCAGAGTGAGGGACAGGGCCTACGAGCAGTACTTC. Its protein product is CATSRVRDRAYEQYF.

The V gene is TRBV18, the J gene TRBJ1-1; tentative D call: TRBD1 (6 bases). Trimming took off 8 bases at V and 1 base at J, with 14 bases between the two ends. The CDR3 contains 14 residues. The germline CDR1 and CDR2 sequences are KGHSH and LQKENI. DNA of the CDR3: TGTGCCAGCGGCCAGGGGACGACGAACACTGAAGCTTTCTTT. Translation gives CASGQGTTNTEAFF. The complete variable domain, with remaining parts taken from reference TRBV18 and TRBJ1-1, reads NAGVMQNPRHLVRRRGQEARLRCSPMKGHSHVYWYRQLPEEGLKFMVYLQKENIIDESGMPKERFSAEFPKEGPSILRIQQVVRGDSAAYFCASGQGTTNTEAFFGQGTRLTVV.

V is TRBV18 and J is TRBJ2-1; 10 bases map to TRBD2. Germline values: CDR1 KGHSH, CDR2 LQKENI. V was clipped by 4 bases and J by 9 bases; unmatched bases: 9. CDR3 length: 15 residues. The CDR3 here is CASSQPSGSWGEQFF. CDR3 nucleotide sequence: TGTGCCAGCTCACAACCTAGCGGGAGTTGGGGTGAGCAGTTCTTC.

V gene TRBV11-2 combines with J gene TRBJ1-1; D unclear. The germline V gene has CDR1 SGHAT and CDR2 FQNNGV. The CDR3 length is 15 residues. With 0 bases removed from V and 8 bases from J, the gap between germline ends came to 16 bases. Written as DNA, the CDR3 is TGTGCCAGCAGCTTAGACCGTCTGATTGGAGCCGAAGCTTTCTTT. Translating it yields CASSLDRLIGAEAFF.

The chain links TRBV5-8 to TRBJ1-3; tentatively, D is TRBD1 (6 bases). Germline assignment: CDR1 SGHTS and CDR2 YDEGEE. V lost 0 bases and J 0 bases, leaving 10 bases between the germline ends. This CDR3 has 16 residues. The CDR3 loop is CASSLARTDSGNTIYF. CDR3 in DNA: TGTGCCAGCAGCTTGGCGCGGACAGACTCTGGAAACACCATATATTTT. Drawing the rest from reference TRBV5-8 and TRBJ1-3, the complete variable domain is EAGVTQSPTHLIKTRGQQATLRCSPISGHTSVYWYQQALGLGLQFLLWYDEGEERNRGNFPPRFSGRQFPNYSSELNVNALELEDSALYLCASSLARTDSGNTIYFGEGSWLTVV.

This rearrangement joins TRBV13 to TRBJ2-3, with 8 bases aligning to TRBD2. The CDR3 covers 16 residues. CDR1 PRHDT and CDR2 FYEKMQ come from the germline V gene (reference sequence). V shed 4 bases and J 3 bases; nucleotides not matched to a gene: 9. This CDR3 reads CASSSRRPSGTDTQYF. DNA of the CDR3: TGTGCCAGCAGCTCACGCCGGCCTAGCGGGACAGATACGCAGTATTTT.

The V and J genes are TRBV18 and TRBJ1-5; no firm D call. Trimming removed 3 bases at V and 7 bases at J, with 10 bases between. The CDR3 sequence is 13 residues long. Germline-derived CDR1 and CDR2 are KGHSH and LQKENI. The CDR3 loop reads CASSPAERQPQHF. For the CDR3, the DNA is TGTGCCAGCTCACCCGCTGAGAGGCAGCCCCAGCATTTT.

The rearrangement links TRBV15 to TRBJ1-2; D is possibly TRBD1 (6 bases). Looked up from germline, CDR1 is LNHNV and CDR2 is YYDKDF (reference sequence). The CDR3 length is 18 residues. V dropped 0 bases and J dropped 8 bases, with 25 bases sitting between them. CDR3 coding DNA: TGTGCCACCAGCAGAGATTTAAATCTACAGGGTCCTCGAGGAGGCTACACCTTC. This codes for CATSRDLNLQGPRGGYTF.

This chain links TRBV2 with TRBJ2-7; D unclear. V was clipped by 8 bases and J by 7 bases, with 15 bases between them. Germline V gene sequence: CDR1 SNHLY, CDR2 FYNNEI. The CDR3 is made up of 12 amino acids. CDR3 nucleotides: TGTGCCAGCGGCCCGACGATGAGGGAGCAGTACTTC. Encoded protein: CASGPTMREQYF. The whole variable domain, filled in from reference TRBV2 and TRBJ2-7, reads EPEVTQTPSHQVTQMGQEVILRCVPISNHLYFYWYRQILGQKVEFLVSFYNNEISEKSEIFDDQFSVERPDGSNFTLKIRSTKLEDSAMYFCASGPTMREQYFGPGTRLTVT.

This rearrangement joins TRBV4-3 to TRBJ1-6; TRBD1 aligns across 8 bases. CDR1 is LGHNA, CDR2 YSLEER, per germline. J was trimmed by 5 bases and V by 3 bases; bases with no gene match: 3. The length of the CDR3 is 15 residues. CDR3 coding DNA: TGCGCCAGCAGCCAGGGGACAGGAGATAATTCACCCCTCCACTTT. This encodes CASSQGTGDNSPLHF.

This clone was counted only a few times. The V and J genes are TRBV5-6 and TRBJ2-7; D remains ambiguous. The V and J ends lost 2 bases and 0 bases respectively, with 9 bases between them. Germline CDR1 reads SGHDT; CDR2 reads YYEEEE. The CDR3 contains 14 residues. The CDR3 is CASSFSGSSYEQYF. The CDR3 nucleotides read TGTGCCAGCAGCTTCTCAGGAAGCTCCTACGAGCAGTACTTC.

V gene TRBV7-6 combines with J gene TRBJ2-1; 13 positions match TRBD2. The CDR3 sequence is 18 residues long. CDR1 and CDR2 from the germline V gene are SGHVS and FNYEAQ. Trimming cost V 5 bases and J 4 bases; bases outside gene matches: 11. The CDR3 is CASSQLPGLAGKYNEQFF. For the CDR3, the DNA is TGTGCCAGCAGCCAACTTCCGGGACTAGCGGGGAAATACAATGAGCAGTTCTTC.

In the case of this clone: The sample carries other DNA sequences with the same CDR3. The chain is built from TRBV5-1 and TRBJ2-3; TRBD1 might be the D (7 bases). CDR1 is SGHRS and CDR2 is YFSETQ in the germline V gene. The CDR3 spans 15 residues. Deletions cut 3 bases from V and 1 base from J, with 12 bases between. The CDR3 DNA reads as TGCGCCAGCAGCTCAGGGGGAGGAGGCACAGATACGCAGTATTTT. Its protein is CASSSGGGGTDTQYF.

In this sample, this clone turned up many times. The chain employs TRBV6-2 or TRBV6-3 and TRBJ2-7, with TRBD2 matching over 7 bases. Germline V CDR1 and CDR2: MNHEY, SVGEGT. V lost 4 bases, J lost 2 bases, and 5 bases stayed unmatched. CDR3 length: 14 residues. The CDR3 loop is CASSWERGPYEQYF. In DNA, the CDR3 is TGTGCCAGCAGTTGGGAGCGGGGCCCCTACGAGCAGTACTTC.

This chain links TRBV30 with TRBJ2-2, with D possibly being TRBD1 (6 bases). The CDR3 is made up of 14 amino acids. The V end was cut by 3 bases, the J end by 1 base, with 9 bases between. Germline V gene data show CDR1 as GTSNPN and CDR2 as SVGIG (reference sequence). Here the CDR3 DNA reads TGTGCCTGGAGGAGAGGGGGGAACACCGGGGAGCTGTTTTTT. This encodes CAWRRGGNTGELFF.

In its sample, this clone was seen once. The rearrangement uses TRBV9 and TRBJ1-1; no clear D. CDR3 length: 16 amino acids. The ends were cut back, 0 bases at V and 3 bases at J, with 15 bases in the middle. Germline assignment: CDR1 SGDLS and CDR2 YYNGEE. The CDR3 region is CASSVDPVLSDTEAFF. The DNA of the CDR3 is TGTGCCAGCAGCGTAGACCCGGTACTCTCGGACACTGAAGCTTTCTTT. Looking up the rest from reference TRBV9 and TRBJ1-1 gives the full variable domain: DSGVTQTPKHLITATGQRVTLRCSPRSGDLSVYWYQQSLDQGLQFLIQYYNGEERAKGNILERFSAQQFPDLHSELNLSSLELGDSALYFCASSVDPVLSDTEAFFGQGTRLTVV.